A single sample gave rise to the 10 T cell receptor beta chains below, sequenced in a study of human T cells and chemical hapten exposure. The time point denotes: patch test 3, about 24 weeks after DPC sensitization. Treatment indicated: therapeutic diphenylcyclopropenone sensitization with weekly scalp DPC. TCRdb re-analysed the RACE reads in MiXCR, keeping a single row per CDR3 protein. This sample has around 150,000 distinct CDR3 sequences, with around 30% found just once. Sequencing was performed on whole blood, taken in connection with sensitization to the hapten diphenylcyclopropenone (DPC). The source of these receptors is a woman younger than 35 with alopecia areata. Some clones in this sample may be carry-over from other donors' samples.

The V gene is TRBV13, the J gene TRBJ2-5; 8 nucleotides match TRBD2. There are 13 residues in the CDR3. With 6 bases clipped from V and 14 bases from J, the junction kept 14 bases outside the gene matches. Germline assignment: CDR1 PRHDT and CDR2 FYEKMQ (reference sequence). The CDR3 DNA follows: TGTGCCAGCAGGTTAAGTGCCACTAGCGGAGTTTACTTC. Its protein is CASRLSATSGVYF.

The chain recombines TRBV20-1 with TRBJ1-6; 7 positions agree with TRBD1. In germline, CDR1 is DFQATT, CDR2 SNEGSKA (reference sequence). There are 16 residues in the CDR3. V lost 0 bases to trimming and J lost 4 bases; unmatched junction nucleotides: 6. The CDR3 region is CSARDRGQLYNSPLHF. The CDR3 DNA reads as TGCAGTGCTAGAGATAGGGGACAGCTATATAATTCACCCCTCCACTTT.

The chain carries TRBV7-2 and TRBJ1-1; 7 nucleotides agree with TRBD1. The CDR3 covers 14 residues. Trimming removed 5 bases from V and 5 bases from J; junction bases left unmatched: 8. Germline V lookup: CDR1 SGHTA, CDR2 FQGNSA. CDR3 coding DNA: TGTGCCAGCAGCGGTAGGGGGCGTGATACTGAAGCTTTCTTT. Protein sequence: CASSGRGRDTEAFF.

The chain uses TRBV12-3 or TRBV12-4 and TRBJ2-5; the D gene is possibly TRBD2 (6 bases). CDR3 length: 12 residues. Trimming took off 3 bases at V and 10 bases at J, with 12 bases between the two ends. DNA for the CDR3: TGTGCCAGCAGTTTTCCATGGGGGGACCAGTACTTC. Translated: CASSFPWGDQYF.

This clonotype was seen a handful of times. V gene TRBV7-3 combines with J gene TRBJ2-6, with D maybe TRBD2 (7 bases). The germline CDR1 and CDR2 sequences are SGHTA and FQGTGA. CDR3 length equals 17 residues. V lost 6 bases and J lost 1, with 16 bases in between. The CDR3 sequence is CASRGGQRGSGANVLTF. CDR3 bases: TGTGCCAGCAGGGGGGGGCAGCGCGGATCTGGGGCCAACGTCCTGACTTTC.

The CDR3 DNA reads as TGCGCCAGCAGCATAGAAACCGGGACCTACCTCGAAGCTTTCTTT. Encoded protein: CASSIETGTYLEAFF. The J gene is TRBJ1-1, the V gene TRBV5-1; D possibly corresponds to TRBD1 (5 bases). The CDR3 is made up of 15 amino acids. The germline gives CDR1 SGHRS, CDR2 YFSETQ. V was cut by 4 bases and J by 8 bases, with 21 bases left in between.

There are a few counts of this clonotype. The V call is TRBV25-1, the J call TRBJ1-4; 8 bases are shared with TRBD1. Germline assignment: CDR1 MGHDK and CDR2 SYGVNS. After removal of 5 bases from V and 5 bases from J, the junction contained 7 bases not matched to a gene. The CDR3 length is 15 residues. Here the CDR3 reads CASSSTGGTNEKLFF. In DNA form, the CDR3 reads TGTGCCAGCAGTTCAACAGGGGGGACAAATGAAAAACTGTTTTTT.

Written as DNA, the CDR3 is TGTGCCAGCAGTCGGAACCGGGACAGGGTTAATGAAAAACTGTTTTTT. Translating gives CASSRNRDRVNEKLFF. The V and J genes are TRBV6-5 and TRBJ1-4; 9 bases fit TRBD1. The length of the CDR3 is 16 residues. Germline-derived CDR1 and CDR2 are MNHEY and SVGAGI. V trimming: 5 bases; J trimming: 4 bases; junction bases outside the gene matches: 8.

This clonotype has a handful of counts. V usage is TRBV25-1 and J usage is TRBJ2-3; tentatively, D is TRBD1 (6 bases). The CDR3 consists of 15 residues. Trimming cost V 6 bases and J 2 bases, with 15 bases left between them. The germline gives CDR1 MGHDK, CDR2 SYGVNS. This CDR3 is CASSPVRDNTDTQYF. DNA for the CDR3: TGTGCCAGCAGCCCTGTCAGGGACAACACAGATACGCAGTATTTT.

This clonotype showed up many times. The chain has TRBV4-1 and TRBJ1-4; no clear D gene. The germline CDR1 and CDR2 sequences are MGHRA and YSYEKL. This CDR3 has 14 residues. The V end lost 0 bases, the J end lost 5 bases, and 7 bases lay between the germline ends. The CDR3 region has the DNA TGCGCCAGCAGCCAAGATATGGTGAATGAAAAACTGTTTTTT. It yields the protein CASSQDMVNEKLFF.